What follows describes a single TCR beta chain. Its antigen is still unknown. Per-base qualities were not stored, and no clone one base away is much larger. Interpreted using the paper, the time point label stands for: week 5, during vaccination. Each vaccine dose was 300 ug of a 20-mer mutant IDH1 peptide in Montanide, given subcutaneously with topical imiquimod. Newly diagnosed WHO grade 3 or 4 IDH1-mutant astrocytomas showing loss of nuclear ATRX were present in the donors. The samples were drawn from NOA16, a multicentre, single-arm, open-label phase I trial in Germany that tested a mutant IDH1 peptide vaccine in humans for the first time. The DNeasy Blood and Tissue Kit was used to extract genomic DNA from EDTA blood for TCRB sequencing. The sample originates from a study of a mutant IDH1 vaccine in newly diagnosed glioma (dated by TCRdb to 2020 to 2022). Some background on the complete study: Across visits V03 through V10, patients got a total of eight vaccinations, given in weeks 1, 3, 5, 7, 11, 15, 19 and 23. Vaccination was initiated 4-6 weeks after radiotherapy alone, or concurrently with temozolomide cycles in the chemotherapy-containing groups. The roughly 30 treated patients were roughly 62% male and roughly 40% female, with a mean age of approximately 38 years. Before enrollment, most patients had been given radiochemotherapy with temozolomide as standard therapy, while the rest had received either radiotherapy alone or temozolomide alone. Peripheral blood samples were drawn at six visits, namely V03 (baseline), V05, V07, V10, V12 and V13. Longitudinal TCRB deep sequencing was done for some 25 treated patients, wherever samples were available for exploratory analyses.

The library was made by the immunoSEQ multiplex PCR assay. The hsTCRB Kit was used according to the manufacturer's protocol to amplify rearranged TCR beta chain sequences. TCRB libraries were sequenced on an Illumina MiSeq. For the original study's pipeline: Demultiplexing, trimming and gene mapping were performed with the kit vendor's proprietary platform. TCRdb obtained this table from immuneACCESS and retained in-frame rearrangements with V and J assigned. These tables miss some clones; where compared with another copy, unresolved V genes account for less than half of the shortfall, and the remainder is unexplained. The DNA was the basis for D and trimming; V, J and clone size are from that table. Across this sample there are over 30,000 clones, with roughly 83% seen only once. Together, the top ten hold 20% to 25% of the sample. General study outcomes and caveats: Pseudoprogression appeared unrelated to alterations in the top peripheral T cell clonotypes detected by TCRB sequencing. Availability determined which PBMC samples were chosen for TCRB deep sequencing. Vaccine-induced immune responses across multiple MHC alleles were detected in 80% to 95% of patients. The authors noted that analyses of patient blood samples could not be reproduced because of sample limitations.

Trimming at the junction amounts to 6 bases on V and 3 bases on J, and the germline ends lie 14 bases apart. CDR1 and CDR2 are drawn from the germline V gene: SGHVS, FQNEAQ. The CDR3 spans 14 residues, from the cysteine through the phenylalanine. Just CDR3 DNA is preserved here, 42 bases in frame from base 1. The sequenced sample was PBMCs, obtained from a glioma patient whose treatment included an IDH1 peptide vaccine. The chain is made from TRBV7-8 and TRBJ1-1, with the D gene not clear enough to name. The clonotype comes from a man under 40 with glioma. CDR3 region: CASSMLERDTEAFF. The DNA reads TGTGCCAGCAGTATGCTGGAGAGGGACACTGAAGCTTTCTTT. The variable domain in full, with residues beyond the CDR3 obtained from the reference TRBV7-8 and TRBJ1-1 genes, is GAGVSQSPRYKVAKRGQDVALRCDPISGHVSLFWYQQALGQGPEFLTYFQNEAQLDKSGLPSDRFFAERPEGSVSTLKIQRTQQEDSAVYLCASSMLERDTEAFFGQGTRLTVV.